This T cell receptor beta chain was recorded in a study of cytomegalovirus exposure and HLA in healthy donors. CDR1 is KGHSH and CDR2 is LQKENI in the germline V gene. CDR3 size: 16 residues. V lost 3 bases, J lost 5 bases, and 17 bases lay in between. PCR primers comprised 60 Vbeta and 13 Jbeta primers. The table came from immunoSEQ multiplex PCR; TCRdb's copy has only in-frame clones and leaves some out. In the table there are approximately 170,000 clones, just under 80% of which are singletons. The sequenced material came from PBMCs. This rearrangement joins TRBV18 to TRBJ2-1, with D hard to call. This receptor was identified in a man younger than 35 in good health and CMV-seropositive. CDR3 loop: CASSPTHRIKDNEQFF. The CDR3 coding sequence is TGTGCCAGCTCACCTACACACCGCATCAAAGACAATGAGCAGTTCTTC. Complete variable domain (other parts from reference TRBV18 and TRBJ2-1): NAGVMQNPRHLVRRRGQEARLRCSPMKGHSHVYWYRQLPEEGLKFMVYLQKENIIDESGMPKERFSAEFPKEGPSILRIQQVVRGDSAAYFCASSPTHRIKDNEQFFGPGTRLTVL.